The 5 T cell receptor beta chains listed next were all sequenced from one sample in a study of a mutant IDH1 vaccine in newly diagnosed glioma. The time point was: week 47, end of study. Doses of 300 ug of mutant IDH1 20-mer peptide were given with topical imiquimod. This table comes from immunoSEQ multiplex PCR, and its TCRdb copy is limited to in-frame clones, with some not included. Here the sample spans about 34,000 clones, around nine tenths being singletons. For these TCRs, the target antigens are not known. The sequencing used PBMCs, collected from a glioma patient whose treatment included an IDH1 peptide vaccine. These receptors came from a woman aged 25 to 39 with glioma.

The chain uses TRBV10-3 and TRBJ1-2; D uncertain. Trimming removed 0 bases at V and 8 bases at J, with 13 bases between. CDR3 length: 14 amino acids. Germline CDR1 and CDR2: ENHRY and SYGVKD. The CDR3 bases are TGTGCCATCAGTGAGTCGGGCGGTCTACGGGGCTACACCTTC. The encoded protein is CAISESGGLRGYTF.

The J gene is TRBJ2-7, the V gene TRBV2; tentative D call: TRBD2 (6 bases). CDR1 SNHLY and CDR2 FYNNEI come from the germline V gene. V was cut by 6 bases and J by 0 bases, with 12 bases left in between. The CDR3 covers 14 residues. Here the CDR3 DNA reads TGTGCCAGCAGGAGCGGGCTCCGCTCCTACGAGCAGTACTTC. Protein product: CASRSGLRSYEQYF.

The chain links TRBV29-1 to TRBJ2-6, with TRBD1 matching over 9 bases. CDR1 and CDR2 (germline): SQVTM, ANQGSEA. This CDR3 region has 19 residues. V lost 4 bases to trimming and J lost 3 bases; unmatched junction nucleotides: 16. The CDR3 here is CSVGFGQGISGVGANVLTF. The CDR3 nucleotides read TGCAGCGTTGGGTTCGGACAGGGGATCTCTGGGGTTGGGGCCAACGTCCTGACTTTC.

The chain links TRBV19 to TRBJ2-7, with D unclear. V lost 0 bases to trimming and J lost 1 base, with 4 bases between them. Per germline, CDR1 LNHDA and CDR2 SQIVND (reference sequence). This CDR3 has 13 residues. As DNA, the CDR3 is TGTGCCAGTAGTATAGAAGGATCCTACGAGCAGTACTTC. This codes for CASSIEGSYEQYF.

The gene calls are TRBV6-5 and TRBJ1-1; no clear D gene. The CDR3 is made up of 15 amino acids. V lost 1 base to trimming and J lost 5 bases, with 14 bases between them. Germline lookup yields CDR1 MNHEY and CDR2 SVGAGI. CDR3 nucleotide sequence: TGTGCCAGCAGTTACTGGGCAGGAGCGGTTACTGAAGCTTTCTTT. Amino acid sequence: CASSYWAGAVTEAFF.